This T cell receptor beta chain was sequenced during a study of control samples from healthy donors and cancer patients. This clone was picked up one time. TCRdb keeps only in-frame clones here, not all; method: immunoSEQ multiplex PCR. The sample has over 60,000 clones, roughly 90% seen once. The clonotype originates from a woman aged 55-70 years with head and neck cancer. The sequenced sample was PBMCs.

The CDR3 coding sequence is TGTGCCAGCAGTGGACGGACAGGAGGCATCTCCTACGACGAGCAGTACTTC. This gives the protein CASSGRTGGISYDEQYF. V is TRBV6-1 and J is TRBJ2-7; 7 bases match TRBD1. Trimming at V came to 4 bases and at J to 5 bases, leaving 17 bases not matched to a gene. CDR3 length equals 17 residues. Germline V gene data show CDR1 as MNHNS and CDR2 as SASEGT.